A selection of T cell receptor beta chains follows, all from one sample in a study of shared clonotypes between healthy human individuals. Clones were read by immunoSEQ multiplex PCR, and TCRdb kept only the in-frame ones, dropping some. The sample shows around 200,000 clones, 66% of them seen only once. The sample comprised memory CD4+ T cells sorted from blood. The receptor set was obtained from a man aged 30-40 years in good health. CDR3s include the opening cysteine and the closing phenylalanine or tryptophan. A D gene is named only where the DNA matches it firmly. Part of the rows lack a size; the others show once, few, many or a class for expanded clones.

J gene	V gene	clone size	D gene	CDR3 protein	CDR3 DNA
TRBJ1-5	TRBV5-8	-	-	CASSLEMGGQPGNQPQHF	TGTGCCAGCAGCTTGGAGATGGGCGGCCAGCCAGGGAATCAGCCCCAGCATTTT
TRBJ1-1	TRBV10-3	-	TRBD1	CAISDYRGREAFF	TGTGCCATCAGTGATTACAGGGGGCGCGAAGCTTTCTTT
TRBJ1-4	TRBV5-1	many	-	CASSSVTSGGEKLFF	TGCGCCAGCAGCTCCGTGACCTCCGGAGGGGAAAAACTGTTTTTT
TRBJ1-1	TRBV28	-	-	CASSSPGGTEAFF	TGTGCCAGCAGTTCCCCCGGGGGCACTGAAGCTTTCTTT
TRBJ1-1	TRBV9	-	-	CASSVSGQNTEAFF	TGTGCCAGCAGCGTGTCCGGCCAGAACACTGAAGCTTTCTTT
TRBJ1-3	TRBV11-2	-	-	CASSSPPGNTIYF	TGTGCCAGCAGCTCCCCCCCTGGAAACACCATATATTTT
TRBJ2-2	TRBV25-1	-	TRBD1	CASSEAGGVGNTGELFF	TGTGCCAGCAGTGAGGCAGGGGGCGTGGGGAACACCGGGGAGCTGTTTTTT
TRBJ2-5	TRBV6-5	-	-	CASSRANLGGETQYF	TGTGCCAGCAGTCGAGCAAACCTAGGGGGAGAGACCCAGTACTTC
TRBJ1-5	TRBV10-2	-	-	CASRDATGHNQPQHF	TGCGCCAGCAGAGACGCTACAGGACACAATCAGCCCCAGCATTTT
TRBJ1-1	TRBV10-3	-	TRBD1	CAIETGGMDGTEAFF	TGTGCCATCGAGACAGGGGGCATGGATGGCACTGAAGCTTTCTTT
TRBJ2-1	TRBV6-1	-	-	CASRGNTGNEQFF	TGTGCCAGCAGGGGTAATACAGGGAATGAGCAGTTCTTC
TRBJ2-7	TRBV7-2	-	TRBD2	CASSPLAGGYEEQYF	TGTGCCAGCAGCCCCTTAGCGGGGGGGTACGAAGAGCAGTACTTC
TRBJ2-3	TRBV6-5	-	TRBD2	CASSKASGTDTQYF	TGTGCCAGCAGTAAGGCTAGCGGGACAGATACGCAGTATTTT
TRBJ2-5	TRBV5-1	-	-	CASSATGSQETQYF	TGCGCCAGCAGCGCGACAGGATCTCAAGAGACCCAGTACTTC
TRBJ1-1	TRBV30	-	-	CAWSKATEAFF	TGTGCCTGGAGTAAGGCAACTGAAGCTTTCTTT
TRBJ2-2	TRBV30	-	-	CAWTLGGTQTGELFF	TGTGCCTGGACCCTCGGTGGAACCCAGACCGGGGAGCTGTTTTTT
TRBJ1-2	TRBV10-3	many	-	CAISDPRQGYGYTF	TGTGCCATCAGCGATCCGAGGCAGGGCTATGGCTACACCTTC
TRBJ2-6	TRBV25-1	few	-	CASSESTGFGVLTF	TGTGCCAGCAGTGAATCGACAGGTTTTGGCGTCCTGACTTTC
TRBJ2-1	TRBV5-4	once	TRBD2	CASSSSGGSYNEQFF	TGTGCCAGCAGTTCTAGCGGGGGCTCCTACAATGAGCAGTTCTTC
TRBJ2-6	TRBV7-9	-	TRBD1	CASTRDSASGANVLTF	TGTGCCAGCACCCGGGACAGCGCCTCTGGGGCCAACGTCCTGACTTTC
TRBJ2-1	TRBV27	-	TRBD2	CASSASGRAHEQFF	TGTGCCAGCTCAGCTAGCGGGAGGGCCCATGAGCAGTTCTTC
TRBJ2-5	TRBV29-1	-	-	CSVVFGSATQYF	TGCAGCGTTGTATTCGGGAGTGCGACCCAGTACTTC
TRBJ2-7	TRBV10-1	-	TRBD2	CASSPPGGATYEQYF	TGCGCCAGCAGCCCCCCGGGGGGAGCGACCTACGAGCAGTACTTC
TRBJ2-7	TRBV5-4	-	-	CASSSSGAYEQYF	TGTGCCAGCAGCTCCTCAGGGGCGTACGAGCAGTACTTC
TRBJ2-7	TRBV6-1	-	-	CASSPGPGSYEQYF	TGTGCCAGCTCCCCAGGACCGGGGTCCTACGAGCAGTACTTC
TRBJ1-4	TRBV4-1	few	-	CASSQDYGGTNEKLFF	TGCGCCAGCAGCCAAGATTACGGGGGAACTAATGAAAAACTGTTTTTT
TRBJ2-1	TRBV7-2	-	TRBD2	CASSLSGLAGNEQFF	TGTGCCAGCAGCTTAAGTGGTCTAGCGGGAAATGAGCAGTTCTTC
TRBJ2-3	TRBV7-9	-	TRBD2	CASSFDGRETQYF	TGTGCCAGCAGCTTCGACGGGAGGGAGACGCAGTATTTT
TRBJ2-1	TRBV10-1	-	TRBD2	CASSGTTSGSYEQFF	TGCGCCAGCAGTGGAACGACTAGCGGGAGCTATGAGCAGTTCTTC
TRBJ2-7	TRBV6-5	medium-sized	-	CASGNGISYEQYF	TGTGCCAGCGGGAACGGGATTTCCTACGAGCAGTACTTC
TRBJ2-3	TRBV29-1	-	-	CSVDGGGGTDTQYF	TGCAGCGTGGACGGAGGAGGGGGCACAGATACGCAGTATTTT
TRBJ2-1	TRBV7-9	-	-	CASSFTGRGNEQFF	TGTGCCAGCAGCTTCACGGGACGGGGCAATGAGCAGTTCTTC
TRBJ2-2	TRBV9	-	TRBD2	CASSPRLAASNTGELFF	TGTGCCAGCAGCCCCAGACTAGCGGCAAGCAACACCGGGGAGCTGTTTTTT
TRBJ2-7	TRBV5-4	-	-	CASSLALGERNEQYF	TGTGCCAGCAGCTTGGCCTTGGGGGAGAGGAACGAGCAGTACTTC
TRBJ2-5	TRBV7-6	-	-	CASSQEETQYF	TGTGCCAGCAGCCAGGAAGAGACCCAGTACTTC
TRBJ2-6	TRBV6-1	many	-	CASSATDSGANVLTF	TGTGCCAGCAGTGCTACAGACTCTGGGGCCAACGTCCTGACTTTC
TRBJ1-2	TRBV6-1	-	TRBD1	CASSGPTGKNYGYTF	TGTGCCAGCAGTGGTCCGACAGGGAAAAACTATGGCTACACCTTC
TRBJ1-1	TRBV16	-	-	CASSRHSEAFF	TGTGCCAGCAGCCGACATTCTGAAGCTTTCTTT